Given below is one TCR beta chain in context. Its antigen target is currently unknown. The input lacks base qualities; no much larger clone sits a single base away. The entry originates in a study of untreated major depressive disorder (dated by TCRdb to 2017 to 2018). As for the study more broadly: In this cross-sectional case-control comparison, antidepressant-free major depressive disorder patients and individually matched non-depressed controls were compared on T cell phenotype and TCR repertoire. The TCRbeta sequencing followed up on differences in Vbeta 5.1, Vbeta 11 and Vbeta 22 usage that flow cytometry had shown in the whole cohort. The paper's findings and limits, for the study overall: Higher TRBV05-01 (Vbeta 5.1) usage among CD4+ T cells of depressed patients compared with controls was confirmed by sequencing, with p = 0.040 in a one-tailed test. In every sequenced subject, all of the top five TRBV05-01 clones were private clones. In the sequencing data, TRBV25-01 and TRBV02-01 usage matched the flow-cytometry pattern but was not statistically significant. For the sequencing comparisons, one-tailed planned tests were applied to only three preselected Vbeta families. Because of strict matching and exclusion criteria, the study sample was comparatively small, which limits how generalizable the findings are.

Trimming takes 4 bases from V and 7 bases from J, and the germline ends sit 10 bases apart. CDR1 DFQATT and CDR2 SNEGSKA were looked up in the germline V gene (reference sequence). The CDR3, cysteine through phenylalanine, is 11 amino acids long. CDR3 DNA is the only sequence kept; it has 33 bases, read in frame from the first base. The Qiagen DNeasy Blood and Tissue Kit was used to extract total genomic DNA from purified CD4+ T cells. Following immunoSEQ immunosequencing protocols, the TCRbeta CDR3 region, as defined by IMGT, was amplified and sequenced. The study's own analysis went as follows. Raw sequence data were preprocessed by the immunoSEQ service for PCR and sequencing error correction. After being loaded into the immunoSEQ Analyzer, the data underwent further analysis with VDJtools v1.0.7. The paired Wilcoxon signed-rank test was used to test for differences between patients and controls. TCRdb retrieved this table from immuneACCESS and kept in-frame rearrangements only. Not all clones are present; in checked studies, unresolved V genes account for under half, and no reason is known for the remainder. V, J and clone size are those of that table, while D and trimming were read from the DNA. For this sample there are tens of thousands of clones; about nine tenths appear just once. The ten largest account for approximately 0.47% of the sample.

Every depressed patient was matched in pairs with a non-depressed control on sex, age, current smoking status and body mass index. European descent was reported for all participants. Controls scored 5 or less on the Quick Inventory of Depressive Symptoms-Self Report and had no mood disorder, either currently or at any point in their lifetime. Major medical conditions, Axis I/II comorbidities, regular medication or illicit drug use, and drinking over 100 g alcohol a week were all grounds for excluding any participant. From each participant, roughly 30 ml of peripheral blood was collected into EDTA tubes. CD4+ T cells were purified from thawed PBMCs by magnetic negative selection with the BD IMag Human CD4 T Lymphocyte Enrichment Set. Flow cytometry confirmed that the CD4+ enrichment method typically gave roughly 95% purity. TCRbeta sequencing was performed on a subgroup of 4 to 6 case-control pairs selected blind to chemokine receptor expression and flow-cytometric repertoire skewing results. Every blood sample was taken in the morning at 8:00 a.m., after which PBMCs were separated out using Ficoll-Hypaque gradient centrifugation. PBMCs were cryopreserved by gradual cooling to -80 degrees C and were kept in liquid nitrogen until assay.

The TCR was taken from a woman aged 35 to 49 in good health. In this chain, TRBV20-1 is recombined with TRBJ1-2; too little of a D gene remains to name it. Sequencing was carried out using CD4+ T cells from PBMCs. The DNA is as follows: TGCAGTGCTATCGAGGGCGGTGGCTACACCTTC. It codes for CSAIEGGGYTF.